The source of this TCR beta chain is a study of early T cells in non-severe SARS-CoV-2 infection. Whole-study results and caveats: There was a bias toward anti-spike CD8 responses in VDJdb matching, which missed private and CD4 specificities.

MiXCR was run by TCRdb on the 5' RACE reads, yielding one entry per CDR3 protein. Seen here are around 88,000 distinct CDR3 sequences, about 15% observed once, and the top ten hold approximately 7.5%. Details on this clonotype: Antigen specificity is unknown.

Germline values: CDR1 MNHEY, CDR2 SVGEGT. This CDR3 contains 15 residues. V was pared by 6 bases and J by 9 bases, with 18 bases between. The rearrangement links TRBV6-2 or TRBV6-3 to TRBJ1-6, with D hard to call. Sequencing used whole blood. This receptor was taken from an adult who was a healthcare worker with PCR-confirmed SARS-CoV-2 infection or an uninfected control (not recorded which). The CDR3 region is CASRPGGVTGSPLHF. CDR3 coding DNA: TGTGCCAGCAGGCCTGGTGGTGTAACGGGTTCACCCCTCCACTTT.